These 19 T cell receptor beta chains came from one sample sequenced in a study of T cell responses to AZD1222 COVID-19 vaccine. Clones were read by immunoSEQ multiplex PCR, and TCRdb kept only the in-frame ones, dropping some. The sample lists some 150,000 clones, approximately 92% seen once, with 3.3% in the top ten. The sample consisted of peripheral blood, taken 28 days after the second AZD1222 dose. These receptors came from an adult who received the AZD1222 COVID-19 vaccine.

The chain carries TRBV7-2 and TRBJ1-3; D uncertain. Germline CDR1 and CDR2: SGHTA and FQGNSA. Trimming stripped 8 bases from V and 4 bases from J, with 30 bases between. CDR3 length equals 19 residues. For the CDR3, the DNA is TGTGCCAGCTCGGCCAGCAGCTTAGGGTTCGTAGGATCAGGAAACACCATATATTTT. Protein product: CASSASSLGFVGSGNTIYF.

The gene calls are TRBV6-4 and TRBJ1-6; 8 bases align to TRBD1. J was trimmed by 3 bases and V by 8 bases; bases with no gene match: 12. The CDR3 covers 17 residues. From germline, CDR1 is MRHNA and CDR2 SNTAGT. CDR3 sequence (DNA): TGTGCCAGCCCTGATCCCTTTACAGGGGGCTATAATTCACCCCTCCACTTT. Translating gives CASPDPFTGGYNSPLHF.

The CDR3 region is CASSLYFNYGYTF. Written as DNA, the CDR3 is TGTGCCAGCAGCTTATACTTCAACTATGGCTACACCTTC. This chain connects TRBV7-2 to TRBJ1-2; D is undetermined. Trimming took off 2 bases at V and 2 bases at J, with 6 bases between the two ends. In germline, CDR1 is SGHTA, CDR2 FQGNSA. This CDR3 spans 13 amino acids.

The chain joins TRBV5-4 to TRBJ1-2; tentatively, D is TRBD1 (5 bases). Germline-derived CDR1 and CDR2 are SGHNT and YYREEE (reference sequence). V was clipped by 4 bases and J by 3 bases, with 19 bases between them. CDR3 length: 16 residues. CDR3 DNA sequence: TGTGCCAGCAGCCTGTGGGGGGGGAATTACCACTATGGCTACACCTTC. As protein: CASSLWGGNYHYGYTF.

CDR3 sequence (DNA): TGTGCCAGCAGCACGTCTAGGGGTTCGTCCGAGCAGTACTTC. As protein: CASSTSRGSSEQYF. V is TRBV6-2 or TRBV6-3 and J is TRBJ2-7; possibly TRBD1 for D (5 bases). V was clipped by 6 bases and J by 6 bases, with 18 bases between them. Germline V gene lookup returns CDR1 MNHEY and CDR2 SVGEGT. The CDR3 has 14 residues.

The chain combines TRBV7-9 with TRBJ2-1; maybe TRBD2 (5 bases). Trimming removed 3 bases at V and 1 base at J, with 13 bases between. The CDR3 length is 16 residues. Germline V gene sequence: CDR1 SEHNR, CDR2 FQNEAQ (reference sequence). The CDR3 region is CASSLAGSRSYNEQFF. CDR3 DNA: TGTGCCAGCAGCTTGGCGGGTTCACGTTCCTACAATGAGCAGTTCTTC.

In its sample, this clone was seen a few times. The junction departs from germline at one end; a sequencing error may be responsible. V is TRBV7-2 and J is TRBJ2-1; 8 bases are shared with TRBD2. The V gene's germline CDR1 is SGHTA and CDR2 FQGNSA. The CDR3 extends over 14 amino acids. The CDR3 is CASSQGLATTKWVF. The CDR3 DNA sequence: TGTGCCAGCAGCCAAGGACTAGCTACGACCAAGTGGGTCTTC. The variable domain in full, completed from reference TRBV7-2 and TRBJ2-1, reads GAGVSQSPSNKVTEKGKDVELRCDPISGHTALYWYRQSLGQGLEFLIYFQGNSAPDKSGLPSDRFSAERTGGSVSTLTIQRTQQEDSAVYLCASSQGLATTKWVFGPGTRLTVL.

The chain carries TRBV2 and TRBJ2-1; 8 positions match TRBD2. The V gene end was trimmed by 7 bases and the J gene end by 15 bases; junction bases not matched to a gene: 11. The CDR3 spans 12 residues. Germline values: CDR1 SNHLY, CDR2 FYNNEI. DNA for the CDR3: TGTGCCAGCACGCGGACTAGCCCCGACGCGTTCTTC. This sequence encodes CASTRTSPDAFF. The entire variable domain, with the rest obtained from reference TRBV2 and TRBJ2-1, is as follows: EPEVTQTPSHQVTQMGQEVILRCVPISNHLYFYWYRQILGQKVEFLVSFYNNEISEKSEIFDDQFSVERPDGSNFTLKIRSTKLEDSAMYFCASTRTSPDAFFGPGTRLTVL.

The chain employs TRBV19 and TRBJ2-7, with 7 positions matching TRBD1. V was clipped by 5 bases and J by 2 bases; unmatched bases: 6. CDR1 is LNHDA and CDR2 is SQIVND in the germline V gene (reference sequence). CDR3 length: 14 residues. The CDR3 protein is CASSRTGEPYEQYF. Here the CDR3 DNA reads TGTGCCAGTAGTCGGACAGGAGAACCCTACGAGCAGTACTTC.

The chain employs TRBV3-1 (or the pseudogene TRBV3-2) and TRBJ1-2; unclear D gene. V was cut by 0 bases and J by 8 bases, with 13 bases left in between. There are 14 residues in the CDR3. Germline V gene sequence: CDR1 LGHDT, CDR2 YNNKEL (reference sequence). The CDR3 nucleotides read TGTGCCAGCAGCCAAGAGGACTGGGAGAGCGGCTACACCTTC. This gives the protein CASSQEDWESGYTF.

The chain is built from TRBV28 and TRBJ1-2, with 10 bases aligning to TRBD1. Losses at the gene ends were 6 bases for V and 4 bases for J; bases not matched to a gene: 5. CDR3 length: 14 amino acids. Per the germline V gene, CDR1 is MDHEN and CDR2 is SYDVKM. The CDR3: CASSRQGASYGYTF. Written as DNA, the CDR3 is TGTGCCAGCAGCAGACAGGGGGCGTCCTATGGCTACACCTTC.

The chain carries TRBV27 and TRBJ2-7; tentatively, D is TRBD2 (6 bases). The CDR3 sequence is 15 residues long. V was shortened by 0 bases and J by 5 bases, with 14 bases between the two germline ends. Germline V gene sequence: CDR1 MNHEY, CDR2 SMNVEV (reference sequence). The CDR3 DNA sequence: TGTGCCAGCAGTTTATCGGAGCGGAGGGTCCACGAGCAGTACTTC. It specifies CASSLSERRVHEQYF.

The V call is TRBV19, the J call TRBJ2-7; weak D call: TRBD2 (5 bases). CDR3 length equals 14 residues. CDR1 and CDR2 (germline): LNHDA, SQIVND (reference sequence). The V and J ends lost 3 bases and 3 bases respectively, with 12 bases between them. The CDR3 DNA reads TGTGCCAGTAGTATGGGCCAAGGAGGCTACGAGCAGTACTTC. It yields the protein CASSMGQGGYEQYF.

The chain links TRBV10-2 to TRBJ2-7, with TRBD1 matching 7 bases. The germline V gene encodes CDR1 WSHSY and CDR2 SAAADI. After removal of 8 bases from V and 5 bases from J, the junction contained 9 bases not matched to a gene. The CDR3 has 13 amino acids. For the CDR3, the DNA is TGCGCCAGCGCCAGACAGGGTTTGAACGAGCAGTACTTC. Protein product: CASARQGLNEQYF.

The chain combines TRBV27 with TRBJ2-1; D ambiguous. This CDR3 is built from 16 residues. Germline V gene sequence: CDR1 MNHEY, CDR2 SMNVEV (reference sequence). The V end was cut by 4 bases, the J end by 1 base, with 14 bases between. The CDR3 coding sequence is TGTGCCAGCAGTTCCCCGTGGAAAGGATCCTACAATGAGCAGTTCTTC. Translating gives CASSSPWKGSYNEQFF.

In this sample, this clone turned up a few times. This CDR3 is also generated by other DNA sequences in the sample. CDR3 in DNA: TGCAGTGCTAGAGCGGGTCTTGAGCAGTTCTTC. Translated: CSARAGLEQFF. The chain couples TRBV20-1 to TRBJ2-1; D not certain. The germline V gene encodes CDR1 DFQATT and CDR2 SNEGSKA (reference sequence). Trimming cost V 1 base and J 9 bases, with 7 bases left between them. The CDR3 is 11 amino acids.

The chain is built from TRBV4-2 and TRBJ2-3; D might be TRBD1 (5 bases). The germline V and J ends were trimmed by 0 bases and 2 bases, with 9 bases remaining between them. The germline V gene encodes CDR1 LGHNA and CDR2 YNFKEQ. This CDR3 has 15 residues. The CDR3 nucleotides read TGTGCCAGCAGCCAAGAACCGGACAACACAGATACGCAGTATTTT. Its translation: CASSQEPDNTDTQYF.

This clone has at least ten counts. The chain couples TRBV4-1 to TRBJ1-2, with 9 bases aligning to TRBD1. Trimming at V came to 1 base and at J to 3 bases, leaving 6 bases not matched to a gene. This CDR3 is 16 amino acids long. Germline V lookup: CDR1 MGHRA, CDR2 YSYEKL. The CDR3 reads CASSQGEGQGHYGYTF. In DNA, the CDR3 is TGCGCCAGCAGCCAAGGAGAGGGACAGGGACACTATGGCTACACCTTC.

This clone appeared once. The chain couples TRBV11-3 to TRBJ2-1; tentative D call: TRBD2 (6 bases). The CDR3 is made up of 16 amino acids. Trimming cost V 1 base and J 6 bases, with 16 bases left between them. In germline, CDR1 is SGHNT, CDR2 YENEEA. The CDR3 DNA reads TGTGCCAGCAGCTTAGGAACCGGAGGGCATAGCAATGAGCAGTTCTTC. Protein sequence: CASSLGTGGHSNEQFF.